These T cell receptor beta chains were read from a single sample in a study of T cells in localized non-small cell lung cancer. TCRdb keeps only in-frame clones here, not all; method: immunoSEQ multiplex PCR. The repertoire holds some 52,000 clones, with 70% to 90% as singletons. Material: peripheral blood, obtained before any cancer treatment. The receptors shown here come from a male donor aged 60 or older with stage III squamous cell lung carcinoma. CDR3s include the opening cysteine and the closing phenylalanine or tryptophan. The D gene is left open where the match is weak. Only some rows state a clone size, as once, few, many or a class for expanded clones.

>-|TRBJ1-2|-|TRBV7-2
CASSLRDRSDGYTF
TGTGCCAGCAGCCTCCGGGACCGCTCCGATGGCTACACCTTC
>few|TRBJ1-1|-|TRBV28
CASSGRDEAFF
TGTGCCAGCAGCGGACGGGATGAAGCTTTCTTT
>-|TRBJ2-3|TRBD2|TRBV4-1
CASSQEGGGAPDTQYF
TGCGCCAGCAGCCAAGAAGGCGGGGGGGCGCCAGATACGCAGTATTTT
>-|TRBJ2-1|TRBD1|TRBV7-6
CASSSGQGQPNYNEQFF
TGTGCCAGCAGCTCGGGACAGGGCCAACCAAACTACAATGAGCAGTTCTTC
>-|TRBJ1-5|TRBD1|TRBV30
CAWRGGQGGQPQHF
TGTGCCTGGAGGGGAGGACAGGGAGGACAGCCCCAGCATTTT
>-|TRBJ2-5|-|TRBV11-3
CASSLDSRGTQYF
TGTGCCAGCAGCTTAGATTCCAGGGGGACCCAGTACTTC
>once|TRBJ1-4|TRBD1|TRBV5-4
CASSAATGGNEKLFF
TGTGCCAGCAGCGCCGCGACAGGGGGCAATGAAAAACTGTTTTTT
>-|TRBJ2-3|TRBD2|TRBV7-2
CASSPIGAGGPRDTQYF
TGTGCCAGCAGCCCGATCGGAGCGGGGGGTCCTCGGGATACGCAGTATTTT
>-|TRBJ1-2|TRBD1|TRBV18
CASSVDREDGYTF
TGTGCCAGCTCAGTGGACAGGGAAGATGGCTACACCTTC
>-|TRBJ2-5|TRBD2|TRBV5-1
CASSLGGTSGGPQETQYF
TGCGCCAGCAGCTTGGGAGGTACAAGCGGGGGACCCCAAGAGACCCAGTACTTC
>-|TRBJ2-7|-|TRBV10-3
CAIGGQIYEQYF
TGTGCCATCGGCGGGCAGATCTACGAGCAGTACTTC
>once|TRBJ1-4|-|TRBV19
CASTGPREKLFF
TGTGCCAGTACGGGACCTCGGGAAAAACTGTTTTTT
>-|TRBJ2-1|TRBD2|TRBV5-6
CASSFRTSGAGREQFF
TGTGCCAGCAGCTTCCGTACTAGCGGGGCGGGCCGGGAGCAGTTCTTC
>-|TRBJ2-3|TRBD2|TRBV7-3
CASSSRTSSGDTQYF
TGTGCCAGCAGCTCAAGGACTAGCTCGGGCGATACGCAGTATTTT
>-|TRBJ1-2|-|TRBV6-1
CASSRQARVNYGYTF
TGTGCCAGCAGTCGACAGGCCAGGGTTAACTATGGCTACACCTTC
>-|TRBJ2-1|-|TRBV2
CAGSTVNEQFF
TGTGCCGGTTCGACCGTTAATGAGCAGTTCTTC
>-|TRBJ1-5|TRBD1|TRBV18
CASSLSGQGTYQPQHF
TGTGCCAGCTCACTGTCGGGACAGGGGACGTATCAGCCCCAGCATTTT
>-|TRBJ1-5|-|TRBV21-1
CASSKEEGRQGPRRHQPQHF
TGTGCCAGCAGCAAAGAAGAGGGTCGGCAGGGCCCCCGTAGGCATCAGCCCCAGCATTTT
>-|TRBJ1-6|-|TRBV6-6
CASRPRGSSPLHF
TGTGCCAGCAGACCCCGGGGAAGTTCACCCCTCCACTTT
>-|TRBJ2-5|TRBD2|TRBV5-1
CASSLAATSGSTETQYF
TGCGCCAGCAGCTTGGCCGCGACTAGCGGGAGTACAGAGACCCAGTACTTC
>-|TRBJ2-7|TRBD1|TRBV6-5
CASRPSPGQGDEQYF
TGTGCCAGCAGACCATCGCCGGGACAGGGAGACGAGCAGTACTTC
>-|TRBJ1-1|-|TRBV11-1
CASSSATGGDTEAFF
TGTGCCAGCAGCTCGGCGACAGGTGGGGATACTGAAGCTTTCTTT
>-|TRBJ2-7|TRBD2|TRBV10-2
CASSGVTSGSLGEQYF
TGCGCCAGCAGTGGAGTCACTAGCGGGAGTTTAGGCGAGCAGTACTTC
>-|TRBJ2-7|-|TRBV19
CASSYRGGYEQYF
TGTGCCAGTAGTTACCGCGGCGGCTACGAGCAGTACTTC
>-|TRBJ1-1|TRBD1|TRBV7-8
CASTRRDRGVVTLEAFF
TGTGCCAGCACCCGACGGGACAGGGGGGTCGTGACACTTGAAGCTTTCTTT
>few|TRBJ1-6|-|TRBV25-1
CASSTTGPNNSPLHF
TGTGCCAGCAGTACGACGGGGCCAAATAATTCACCCCTCCACTTT
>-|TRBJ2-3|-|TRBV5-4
CASSLPLEITDTQYF
TGTGCCAGCAGCTTGCCGCTGGAAATCACAGATACGCAGTATTTT
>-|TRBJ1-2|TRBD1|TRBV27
CASSQGQNYGYTF
TGTGCCAGCAGCCAGGGACAGAACTATGGCTACACCTTC
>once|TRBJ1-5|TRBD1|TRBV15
CATSRGGQANQPQHF
TGTGCCACCAGCAGAGGTGGACAGGCCAATCAGCCCCAGCATTTT
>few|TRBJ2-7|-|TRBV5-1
CASSQGWEQEQYF
TGCGCCAGCAGCCAGGGGTGGGAGCAGGAGCAGTACTTC
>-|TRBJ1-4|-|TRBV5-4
CASSLAGARRGNEKLFF
TGTGCCAGCAGCTTGGCGGGAGCTCGGAGGGGTAATGAAAAACTGTTTTTT
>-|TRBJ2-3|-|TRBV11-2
CASSKGEFSGGDTQYF
TGTGCCAGCAGCAAAGGGGAATTTAGCGGTGGAGATACGCAGTATTTT
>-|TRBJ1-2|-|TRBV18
CASSSVRYGYTF
TGTGCCAGCTCATCCGTACGCTATGGCTACACCTTC
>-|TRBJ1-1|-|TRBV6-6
CASSPGGTRVLAFF
TGTGCCAGCAGCCCCGGGGGGACGCGCGTGCTAGCTTTCTTT
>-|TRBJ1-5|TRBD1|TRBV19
CASSTQGQGQPQHF
TGTGCCAGTAGTACCCAAGGACAGGGCCAGCCCCAGCATTTT
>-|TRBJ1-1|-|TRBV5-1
CASSFSGSEAFF
TGCGCCAGCAGCTTCTCAGGGTCTGAAGCTTTCTTT
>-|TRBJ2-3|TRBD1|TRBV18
CASSPPNRGRRSDTQYF
TGTGCCAGCTCTCCTCCGAACAGGGGGCGTAGATCAGATACGCAGTATTTT
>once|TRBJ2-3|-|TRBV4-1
CASSQEPADTQYF
TGCGCCAGCAGCCAAGAACCAGCAGATACGCAGTATTTT
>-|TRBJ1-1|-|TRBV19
CASRVSGNTEAFF
TGTGCCAGTAGAGTGTCGGGGAACACTGAAGCTTTCTTT
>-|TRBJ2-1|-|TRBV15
CATSRGGQGGEQFF
TGTGCCACCAGCAGAGGCGGTCAGGGGGGTGAGCAGTTCTTC
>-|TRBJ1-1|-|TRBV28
CASSLFGLEAFF
TGTGCCAGCAGTTTGTTTGGCCTTGAAGCTTTCTTT
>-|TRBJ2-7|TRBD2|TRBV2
CASSLSSGGLREQYF
TGTGCCAGCAGTTTATCTAGCGGGGGTCTTCGCGAGCAGTACTTC
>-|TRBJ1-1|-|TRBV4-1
CASSQLKTQNTEAFF
TGCGCCAGCAGCCAGCTCAAAACCCAGAACACTGAAGCTTTCTTT
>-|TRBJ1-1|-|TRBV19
CASSTGLSTEAFF
TGTGCCAGTAGTACGGGCTTATCCACTGAAGCTTTCTTT
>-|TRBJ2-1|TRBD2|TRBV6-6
CASSNNSGSQYNEQFF
TGTGCCAGCAGTAATAATAGCGGGAGTCAATACAATGAGCAGTTCTTC
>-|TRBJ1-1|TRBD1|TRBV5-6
CASSLPGGNTEAFF
TGTGCCAGCAGCTTGCCAGGGGGGAACACTGAAGCTTTCTTT
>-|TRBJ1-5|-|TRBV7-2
CASSQDGVNQPQHF
TGTGCCAGCAGTCAGGACGGCGTTAATCAGCCCCAGCATTTT
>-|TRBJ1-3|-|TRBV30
CAWSLLRSNTIYF
TGTGCCTGGAGTCTCCTCAGGTCAAACACCATATATTTT